The entry that follows covers one T cell receptor beta chain sequence. No antigen is known for it. The time point was: cycle 4 day 1 (C4D1), after 6 weeks of nivolumab. Following autologous stem cell transplantation, relapse occurred in every patient, and exposure to brentuximab vedotin varied. Best responses included complete response and partial response; otherwise, the best response was progressive disease. These data come from a study of PD-1 blockade in classical Hodgkin lymphoma. Study-wide points: As was reported, newly diagnosed patients showed lower baseline TCR diversity than healthy donors did. Complete responders matched newly diagnosed patients in baseline diversity.

Germline CDR1 SGHAT, CDR2 FQNNGV. Trimming at V came to 5 bases and at J to 6 bases, leaving 10 bases not matched to a gene. The CDR3 is 14 residues long. Assay used: immunoSEQ multiplex PCR; TCRdb lists only in-frame clones, some missing. The table records 21,000 or so clones, approximately 85% of them present only once. The receptor was derived from a human donor with classical Hodgkin lymphoma. The sequences come from peripheral blood mononuclear cells (PBMCs), collected before the fourth cycle of nivolumab. The chain has TRBV11-2 and TRBJ2-7; the match to TRBD2 covers 7 bases. CDR3 in amino acids: CASSLNPGGPEQYF. The CDR3 DNA reads TGTGCCAGCAGCCTAAACCCGGGGGGTCCCGAGCAGTACTTC.